Listed below are T cell receptor beta chains from one sample, sequenced in a study of cytomegalovirus exposure and HLA in healthy donors. Method: immunoSEQ multiplex PCR; TCRdb's copy keeps in-frame clones and lacks some. Seen here are some 140,000 clones, around 83% observed once, and the top ten hold about 6.7%. The sample comprised PBMCs. These receptor sequences come from a woman under 40 in good health and CMV-seropositive. Each CDR3 is given with its conserved first and last residue. The order of the fields is J gene, D gene, clone size, V gene, CDR3 protein, CDR3 DNA. A D gene is named only where the DNA matches it firmly. Size values are once, few and many counts, or a class for expanded clones, and some rows have none.

>TRBJ1-2|TRBD1|.|TRBV5-1
CASSPDRDGYTF
TGCGCCAGCAGCCCCGACAGGGACGGCTACACCTTC
>TRBJ2-7|.|.|TRBV13
CASRGAGESYEQYF
TGTGCCAGCAGAGGGGCAGGGGAGTCCTACGAGCAGTACTTC
>TRBJ1-1|TRBD1|.|TRBV10-3
CAISATGGGGTEAFF
TGTGCCATCAGTGCAACAGGGGGGGGAGGCACTGAAGCTTTCTTT
>TRBJ1-3|.|.|TRBV5-1
CASSLAGAIYF
TGCGCCAGCAGCTTGGCCGGGGCCATATATTTT
>TRBJ2-7|TRBD2|once|TRBV6-1
CASSESGERGDEQYF
TGTGCCAGCAGTGAAAGCGGGGAAAGAGGCGACGAGCAGTACTTC
>TRBJ1-1|.|few|TRBV28
CASSLKRSTEAFF
TGTGCCAGCAGTTTAAAAAGGAGCACTGAAGCTTTCTTT
>TRBJ1-4|TRBD1|.|TRBV5-1
CASSPTGGTNEKLFF
TGCGCCAGCAGCCCAACAGGGGGGACTAATGAAAAACTGTTTTTT
>TRBJ2-2|TRBD1|once|TRBV4-2
CASSQDQGAGGELFF
TGTGCCAGCAGCCAAGATCAGGGGGCGGGCGGGGAGCTGTTTTTT
>TRBJ2-7|.|.|TRBV5-1
CASSWGGYEQYF
TGCGCCAGCAGCTGGGGCGGCTACGAGCAGTACTTC
>TRBJ2-7|.|.|TRBV2
CASSSQGFEQYF
TGTGCCAGCAGTTCCCAGGGTTTCGAGCAGTACTTC
>TRBJ1-2|TRBD1|.|TRBV6-1
CATRTGEGYGYTF
TGTGCCACCAGGACAGGGGAGGGCTATGGCTACACCTTC
>TRBJ2-7|.|.|TRBV28
CATRLPLRGQYF
TGTGCCACCCGACTTCCCTTAAGGGGGCAGTACTTC
>TRBJ1-5|.|.|TRBV10-3
CASLENRDSNQPQHF
TGTGCCAGCCTGGAGAACAGGGATAGCAATCAGCCCCAGCATTTT
>TRBJ2-1|TRBD2|.|TRBV28
CASSSPRSGGLDEQFF
TGTGCCAGCAGTTCCCCCCGTAGCGGGGGGCTGGATGAGCAGTTCTTC
>TRBJ2-1|.|.|TRBV6-5
CASSSPGLRSEQFF
TGTGCCAGCAGTTCACCGGGACTCCGGAGTGAGCAGTTCTTC
>TRBJ2-1|TRBD1|.|TRBV10-1
CASSRQGNYNEQFF
TGCGCCAGCAGTAGACAGGGGAACTACAATGAGCAGTTCTTC
>TRBJ2-5|TRBD2|.|TRBV28
CASSFVASGSTETQYF
TGTGCCAGCAGTTTTGTGGCTAGCGGGAGCACAGAGACCCAGTACTTC
>TRBJ2-3|.|.|TRBV2
CASSVEDTDTQYF
TGTGCCAGCAGTGTAGAGGACACAGATACGCAGTATTTT
>TRBJ1-2|TRBD1|.|TRBV9
CASSVASQGAPNYGYTF
TGTGCCAGCAGCGTAGCCTCACAGGGGGCCCCTAACTATGGCTACACCTTC
>TRBJ2-7|TRBD2|.|TRBV28
CASSSSLAVTYEQYF
TGTGCCAGCAGTTCCTCACTAGCGGTTACCTACGAGCAGTACTTC
>TRBJ1-2|TRBD1|.|TRBV28
CASSGGQPRIYTF
TGTGCCAGCAGCGGGGGACAGCCCAGGATCTACACCTTC
>TRBJ1-2|TRBD1|.|TRBV5-1
CASSLGQGDGYTF
TGCGCCAGCAGCTTAGGACAGGGAGATGGCTACACCTTC
>TRBJ1-3|.|.|TRBV12-5
CASGRDTDSGNTIYF
TGTGCTAGTGGCCGGGACACAGACTCTGGAAACACCATATATTTT
>TRBJ2-5|TRBD2|.|TRBV14
CASSQGSGRTYQETQYF
TGTGCCAGCAGCCAAGGCAGCGGGAGGACCTACCAAGAGACCCAGTACTTC
>TRBJ2-7|TRBD2|.|TRBV5-1
CASSLSGSGYEQYF
TGCGCCAGCAGCTTAAGCGGGAGTGGATACGAGCAGTACTTC
>TRBJ1-1|.|.|TRBV30
CAWSPRNTEAFF
TGTGCCTGGAGTCCGAGGAACACTGAAGCTTTCTTT
>TRBJ2-1|TRBD2|.|TRBV9
CASSVGAGGYNEQFF
TGTGCCAGCAGCGTAGGGGCGGGGGGTTACAATGAGCAGTTCTTC
>TRBJ2-7|TRBD2|.|TRBV7-9
CASQTSEYYEQYF
TGTGCCAGCCAGACTAGCGAATACTACGAGCAGTACTTC
>TRBJ1-1|TRBD1|.|TRBV29-1
CSPARLADRGTEAFF
TGCAGCCCTGCAAGATTGGCCGACAGGGGCACTGAAGCTTTCTTT
>TRBJ1-3|.|.|TRBV5-6
CASSFGDTQNTIYF
TGTGCCAGCAGCTTTGGGGACACTCAAAACACCATATATTTT
>TRBJ2-1|.|.|TRBV28
CASSSQLTEQFF
TGTGCCAGCAGTTCCCAGTTAACCGAGCAGTTCTTC
>TRBJ2-1|TRBD2|few|TRBV9
CASSAREGVVHNEQFF
TGTGCCAGCAGCGCGAGGGAGGGAGTTGTCCACAATGAGCAGTTCTTC
>TRBJ1-6|.|.|TRBV2
CASTQSSYNSPLHF
TGTGCCAGCACTCAGTCATCCTATAATTCACCCCTCCACTTT
>TRBJ1-1|.|.|TRBV10-3
CAISEGGTEAFF
TGTGCCATCAGTGAGGGGGGGACTGAAGCTTTCTTT
>TRBJ2-5|.|few|TRBV5-6
CASNRLETQYF
TGTGCCAGCAACAGGTTGGAGACCCAGTACTTC
>TRBJ2-7|.|.|TRBV4-2
CASSQERDGGNEQYF
TGTGCCAGCAGCCAAGAGAGGGATGGGGGGAACGAGCAGTACTTC
>TRBJ1-1|TRBD1|.|TRBV2
CAKYRDRNTEAFF
TGTGCCAAGTACCGGGACAGAAACACTGAAGCTTTCTTT
>TRBJ1-5|.|.|TRBV21-1
CVRGGHQPQHF
TGTGTCCGGGGGGGGCATCAGCCCCAGCATTTT
>TRBJ2-7|TRBD2|.|TRBV7-3
CASSLQGGFAYEQYF
TGTGCCAGCAGCTTACAGGGAGGGTTTGCCTACGAGCAGTACTTC
>TRBJ2-7|.|once|TRBV7-9
CASSLSVSSYEQYF
TGTGCCAGCAGCTTAAGTGTGAGCTCCTACGAGCAGTACTTC
>TRBJ2-5|TRBD2|.|TRBV5-6
CASSLGGLAGVETQYF
TGTGCCAGCAGCTTGGGGGGTCTAGCGGGAGTGGAGACCCAGTACTTC
>TRBJ1-1|TRBD1|few|TRBV5-1
CASSLDPWTGGTEAFF
TGCGCCAGCAGCTTGGACCCCTGGACAGGGGGCACTGAAGCTTTCTTT
>TRBJ2-5|TRBD2|.|TRBV2
CASSGAAGGLGTQYF
TGTGCCAGCAGTGGTGCAGCGGGGGGTTTGGGGACCCAGTACTTC
>TRBJ2-1|.|few|TRBV9
CASASSSYNEQFF
TGTGCCAGCGCAAGTAGCTCCTACAATGAGCAGTTCTTC
>TRBJ1-2|TRBD1|once|TRBV9
CASSSGQGSNYGYTF
TGTGCCAGCAGCTCTGGACAGGGTTCAAACTATGGCTACACCTTC